This T cell receptor beta chain was recorded in a study of radiotherapy plus CTLA-4 blockade in lung cancer. The wider study: Objective responses were documented in over 15% of patients, with disease control in roughly 34%.

Method: immunoSEQ multiplex PCR; TCRdb's copy keeps in-frame clones and lacks some. The sample yields about 14,000 clones, roughly 72% seen once. Comment on this clone: What it binds is unknown.

General study points: After treatment with radiotherapy plus ipilimumab, TCR clones that came from the tumor expanded in blood. Reported findings show early blood T cell clone dynamics, with interferon-beta, best predicted response.

CDR3 length equals 11 residues. V was trimmed by 2 bases and J by 14 bases, leaving 7 bases between them. CDR1 is MNHNY and CDR2 is SVGAGI in the germline V gene (reference sequence). The sequence derives from a human donor with non-small cell lung cancer whose response to radiotherapy plus ipilimumab could not be evaluated. The specimen was peripheral blood, collected from a patient treated with radiotherapy plus ipilimumab. V and J are TRBV6-6 and TRBJ1-6, with no clear D. This CDR3 reads CASSYVLTLHF. Here the CDR3 DNA reads TGTGCCAGCAGTTACGTCCTTACCCTCCACTTT.